These 27 T cell receptor beta chains originate from one sample sequenced in a study of cytomegalovirus exposure and HLA in healthy donors. This table comes from immunoSEQ multiplex PCR, and its TCRdb copy is limited to in-frame clones, with some not included. The sample yields more than 85,000 clones, roughly 89% seen once. The sequencing input was PBMCs. The receptors derive from a young woman in good health and CMV-seronegative.

The chain uses TRBV15 and TRBJ1-5; 9 bases agree with TRBD1. This CDR3 contains 16 residues. CDR1 and CDR2 (germline): LNHNV, YYDKDF (reference sequence). With V trimmed by 1 base and J by 5 bases, 6 bases remained unmatched. The CDR3 DNA reads TGTGCCACCAGCAGAGGTGGGAACAGGGGGCATCAGCCCCAGCATTTT. This translates into CATSRGGNRGHQPQHF. The variable domain in full, with the rest retrieved from reference TRBV15 and TRBJ1-5, is DAMVIQNPRYQVTQFGKPVTLSCSQTLNHNVMYWYQQKSSQAPKLLFHYYDKDFNNEADTPDNFQSRRPNTSFCFLDIRSPGLGDTAMYLCATSRGGNRGHQPQHFGDGTRLSIL.

CDR3: CASSKRGQTEAFF. The CDR3 bases are TGTGCCAGCAGCAAAAGAGGGCAAACTGAAGCTTTCTTT. The chain carries TRBV7-9 and TRBJ1-1; unclear D gene. This CDR3 has 13 amino acids. CDR1 and CDR2 from the germline V gene are SEHNR and FQNEAQ (reference sequence). V lost 5 bases and J lost 5, with 12 bases in between.

This chain joins TRBV18 and TRBJ2-2, with TRBD2 identical over 9 bases. The CDR3 is made up of 17 amino acids. CDR1 and CDR2 (germline): KGHSH, LQKENI. The ends lost 0 bases at V and 6 bases at J; junction bases unmatched: 8. CDR3 sequence reads: CASSPPLREGLSGELFF. DNA for the CDR3: TGTGCCAGCTCACCACCACTGCGGGAGGGCCTTTCCGGGGAGCTGTTTTTT.

The CDR3 DNA is TGTGCCAGCAGTTTGACAGACTACACCGGGGAGCTGTTTTTT. This encodes CASSLTDYTGELFF. The rearrangement links TRBV28 to TRBJ2-2, with D possibly TRBD1 on 5 matching bases. Germline V gene sequence: CDR1 MDHEN, CDR2 SYDVKM. Trimming removed 3 bases at V and 3 bases at J, with 8 bases between. This CDR3 has 14 amino acids.

This chain uses TRBV28 with TRBJ1-1, with TRBD1 matching 12 bases. The CDR3 has 14 amino acids. V was pared by 8 bases and J by 5 bases, with 6 bases of the junction left unmatched. Per germline, CDR1 MDHEN and CDR2 SYDVKM. This CDR3 is CASDGTGGLTEAFF. The CDR3 nucleotides are TGTGCCAGCGACGGGACAGGGGGCCTTACTGAAGCTTTCTTT.

The chain is built from TRBV5-4 and TRBJ2-7, with 8 bases identical to TRBD2. The CDR3 extends over 15 amino acids. V dropped 3 bases and J dropped 6; count of bases not matched to a gene: 11. From germline, CDR1 is SGHNT and CDR2 YYREEE (reference sequence). CDR3 residues: CASSYTGTSGSEQYF. The CDR3 DNA reads TGTGCCAGCAGCTATACAGGGACGAGCGGGAGCGAGCAGTACTTC.

With respect to this clone: This sample includes further DNA sequences coding for the same CDR3. This chain connects TRBV5-1 to TRBJ2-5, with 8 bases identical to TRBD2. The CDR3 sequence is 14 residues long. The germline CDR1 and CDR2 sequences are SGHRS and YFSETQ. The V gene end was trimmed by 0 bases and the J gene end by 2 bases; junction bases not matched to a gene: 0. Written as DNA, the CDR3 is TGCGCCAGCAGCTTGGCGGGGGGGCAAGAGACCCAGTACTTC. This gives the protein CASSLAGGQETQYF.

The J gene is TRBJ1-2, the V gene TRBV5-8, with D possibly being TRBD1 (5 bases). Trimming took 2 bases from V and 3 from J, leaving 11 bases between them. Germline CDR1 is SGHTS and CDR2 is YDEGEE. This CDR3 is built from 14 residues. In nucleotides, the CDR3 is TGTGCCAGCAGCTTTGGCCAGGGCCACTATGGCTACACCTTC. This codes for CASSFGQGHYGYTF.

The genes are TRBV5-1 and TRBJ2-2, with D unresolved. V lost 4 bases and J 4 bases, leaving 14 bases between the germline ends. Germline CDR1 is SGHRS and CDR2 is YFSETQ. This CDR3 comprises 15 residues. The CDR3 DNA is TGCGCCAGCAGCAAAAACCTAGAGATCACCGGGGAGCTGTTTTTT. It encodes CASSKNLEITGELFF.

The chain recombines TRBV9 with TRBJ2-7; TRBD2 aligns across 14 bases. The CDR3 runs 16 residues. Trimming cost V 3 bases and J 5 bases; bases outside gene matches: 7. CDR1 and CDR2 from the germline V gene are SGDLS and YYNGEE. This CDR3 is CASSAIGGLAGDEQYF. CDR3 DNA sequence: TGTGCCAGCAGCGCTATCGGGGGACTAGCGGGAGACGAGCAGTACTTC.

This clone has only a few counts. The rearrangement links TRBV15 to TRBJ2-6; 11 bases line up with TRBD1. Per the germline V gene, CDR1 is LNHNV and CDR2 is YYDKDF (reference sequence). The CDR3 length is 18 residues. The junction had 6 bases not matched to a gene; V was cut back by 5 bases and J by 0 bases. The CDR3 loop is CATSRDRGSFSGANVLTF. CDR3 sequence (DNA): TGTGCCACCAGCCGGGACAGGGGGTCGTTCTCTGGGGCCAACGTCCTGACTTTC. The full variable domain, completed using reference TRBV15 and TRBJ2-6, is DAMVIQNPRYQVTQFGKPVTLSCSQTLNHNVMYWYQQKSSQAPKLLFHYYDKDFNNEADTPDNFQSRRPNTSFCFLDIRSPGLGDTAMYLCATSRDRGSFSGANVLTFGAGSRLTVL.

This clone was recorded only once. The chain links TRBV4-1 to TRBJ1-4, with 7 nucleotides matching TRBD1. Trimming cost V 0 bases and J 4 bases; bases outside gene matches: 5. The CDR3 is 16 amino acids. Germline loops: CDR1 MGHRA, CDR2 YSYEKL. The CDR3: CASSQESTGVNEKLFF. CDR3 nucleotides: TGCGCCAGCAGCCAAGAATCCACAGGGGTTAATGAAAAACTGTTTTTT.

The sample holds one count of this clone. The chain couples TRBV28 to TRBJ2-5; the match to TRBD1 covers 7 bases. The CDR3 extends over 14 amino acids. The J segment lost 1 base and the V segment lost 6 bases, leaving 5 bases of the junction unmatched. Germline V CDR1 and CDR2: MDHEN, SYDVKM. In DNA form, the CDR3 reads TGTGCCAGCAGCCCCGGACAGGCCCAAGAGACCCAGTACTTC. Translating it yields CASSPGQAQETQYF.

This chain joins TRBV21-1 and TRBJ2-3; TRBD1, the D gene given by the table, was not confirmed from the DNA. TRBV21-1 is reported as a pseudogene. The CDR3 sequence is 18 residues long. Written as DNA, the CDR3 is TGTGCCAGCAGCAACCGGTTACCTGGGCGTTCCTTCACAGATACGCAGTATTTT. Protein: CASSNRLPGRSFTDTQYF.

The chain carries TRBV18 and TRBJ2-7; 11 nucleotides agree with TRBD2. Germline V lookup: CDR1 KGHSH, CDR2 LQKENI. The ends lost 0 bases at V and 4 bases at J; junction bases unmatched: 2. This CDR3 comprises 15 residues. The CDR3 nucleotides are TGTGCCAGCTCACCACCTAGCGGGAGGGGGTACGAGCAGTACTTC. It translates to CASSPPSGRGYEQYF.

The chain is built from TRBV6-5 and TRBJ2-5; TRBD1 matches at 11 bases. The V and J ends lost 4 bases and 5 bases, in that order; junction bases with no gene match: 0. Germline-derived CDR1 and CDR2 are MNHEY and SVGAGI. CDR3 length: 13 residues. As DNA, the CDR3 is TGTGCCAGCAGTTGGGACAGGGGGGAGACCCAGTACTTC. This translates into CASSWDRGETQYF.

In its sample, this clone was seen once. The chain is built from TRBV9 and TRBJ2-3; 7 bases line up with TRBD2. V was clipped by 3 bases and J by 4 bases; unmatched bases: 2. The CDR3 covers 13 residues. CDR1 is SGDLS and CDR2 is YYNGEE in the germline V gene. CDR3: CASSGGSSDTQYF. CDR3 DNA: TGTGCCAGCAGCGGCGGGAGTTCAGATACGCAGTATTTT.

The chain couples TRBV6-5 to TRBJ2-1; a possible D gene is TRBD2 (5 bases). This CDR3 comprises 13 residues. Germline V gives CDR1 MNHEY, CDR2 SVGAGI. The ends were cut back, 2 bases at V and 9 bases at J, with 11 bases in the middle. This chain's CDR3 is CASSYTGESEQFF. In nucleotides, the CDR3 is TGTGCCAGCAGTTACACCGGGGAAAGTGAGCAGTTCTTC.

As DNA, the CDR3 is TGTGCCAGCAGCTTAGTAGCTCCCAGCGGGAGTCACAATGAGCAGTTCTTC. It translates to CASSLVAPSGSHNEQFF. This rearrangement joins TRBV7-6 to TRBJ2-1; 8 bases match TRBD2. Germline-derived CDR1 and CDR2 are SGHVS and FNYEAQ. V was pared by 1 base and J by 5 bases, with 10 bases of the junction left unmatched. The CDR3 runs to 17 residues.

This chain joins TRBV4-1 and TRBJ2-7, with TRBD2 matching over 9 bases. Germline V gene data show CDR1 as MGHRA and CDR2 as YSYEKL. J was trimmed by 5 bases and V by 0 bases; bases with no gene match: 8. CDR3 size: 16 residues. For the CDR3, the DNA is TGCGCCAGCAGCCAAGATGCAGGGACTAGCAACCACGAGCAGTACTTC. The encoded protein is CASSQDAGTSNHEQYF.

The chain links TRBV10-3 to TRBJ2-7; D possibly corresponds to TRBD1 (5 bases). Trimming shortened V by 8 bases and J by 2 bases, and 10 bases separated the two germline ends. There are 12 residues in the CDR3. Looked up from germline, CDR1 is ENHRY and CDR2 is SYGVKD. CDR3 DNA: TGTGCCATCGGGGCGGCAGCCTACGAGCAGTACTTC. As protein: CAIGAAAYEQYF.

The chain's CDR3 is CAWSVGTYLNEQFF. CDR3 nucleotide sequence: TGTGCCTGGAGTGTAGGGACATACCTCAATGAGCAGTTCTTC. The gene calls are TRBV30 and TRBJ2-1, with a tentative D call TRBD1 (6 bases). CDR3 length: 14 amino acids. The V gene's germline CDR1 is GTSNPN and CDR2 SVGIG (reference sequence). Trimming removed 0 bases from V and 6 bases from J, with 12 bases in between.

This CDR3 is CASTGDQETQYF. The CDR3 DNA follows: TGTGCCAGCACCGGAGACCAAGAGACCCAGTACTTC. This chain connects TRBV2 to TRBJ2-5; D not certain. The V end was cut by 7 bases, the J end by 0 bases, with 6 bases between. Germline assignment: CDR1 SNHLY and CDR2 FYNNEI. This CDR3 region has 12 residues.

The chain couples TRBV18 to TRBJ1-5, with 8 positions matching TRBD1. This CDR3 region has 15 residues. V lost 0 bases and J lost 11; bases outside the gene matches: 9. The germline V gene has CDR1 KGHSH and CDR2 LQKENI. CDR3 nucleotides: TGTGCCAGCTCACCACCGACGGGGACAGGAGGGACCCAGCATTTT. Its translation is CASSPPTGTGGTQHF.

The rearrangement uses TRBV4-1 and TRBJ1-5; D remains ambiguous. V shed 2 bases and J shed 0 bases, with 8 bases lying between them. Germline V gene data show CDR1 as MGHRA and CDR2 as YSYEKL. This CDR3 is 15 amino acids long. CDR3 loop: CASSQPVRSNQPQHF. The CDR3 DNA follows: TGCGCCAGCAGCCAACCGGTCCGTAGCAATCAGCCCCAGCATTTT.

This sequence joins TRBV27 and TRBJ2-1; tentative D call: TRBD2 (6 bases). CDR1 and CDR2 (germline): MNHEY, SMNVEV (reference sequence). The CDR3 runs 14 residues. V shed 3 bases and J shed 3 bases, with 9 bases lying between them. CDR3 DNA: TGTGCCAGCAGTTTTCGGGGGTACTACAATGAGCAGTTCTTC. This encodes CASSFRGYYNEQFF.

The chain is built from TRBV7-3 and TRBJ2-1; a possible D gene is TRBD2 (6 bases). The V gene's germline CDR1 is SGHTA and CDR2 FQGTGA. CDR3 length: 13 amino acids. V was cut by 5 bases and J by 7 bases, with 12 bases left in between. CDR3 sequence reads: CASSPGLLNEQFF. CDR3 sequence (DNA): TGTGCCAGCAGCCCGGGACTTTTGAATGAGCAGTTCTTC.